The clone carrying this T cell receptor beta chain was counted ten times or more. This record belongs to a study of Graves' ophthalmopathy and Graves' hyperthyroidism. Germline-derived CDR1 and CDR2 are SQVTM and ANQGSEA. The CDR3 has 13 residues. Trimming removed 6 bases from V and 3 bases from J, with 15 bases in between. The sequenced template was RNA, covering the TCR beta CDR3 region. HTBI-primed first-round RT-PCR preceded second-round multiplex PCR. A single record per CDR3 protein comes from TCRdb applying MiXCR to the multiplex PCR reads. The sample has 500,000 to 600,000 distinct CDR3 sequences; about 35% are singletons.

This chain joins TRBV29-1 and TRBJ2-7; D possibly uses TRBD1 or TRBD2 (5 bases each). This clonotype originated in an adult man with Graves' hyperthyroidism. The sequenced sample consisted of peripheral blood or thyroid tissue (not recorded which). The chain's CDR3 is CSVAQGEHYEQYF. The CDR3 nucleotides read TGCAGCGTGGCCCAGGGAGAGCACTACGAGCAGTACTTC.